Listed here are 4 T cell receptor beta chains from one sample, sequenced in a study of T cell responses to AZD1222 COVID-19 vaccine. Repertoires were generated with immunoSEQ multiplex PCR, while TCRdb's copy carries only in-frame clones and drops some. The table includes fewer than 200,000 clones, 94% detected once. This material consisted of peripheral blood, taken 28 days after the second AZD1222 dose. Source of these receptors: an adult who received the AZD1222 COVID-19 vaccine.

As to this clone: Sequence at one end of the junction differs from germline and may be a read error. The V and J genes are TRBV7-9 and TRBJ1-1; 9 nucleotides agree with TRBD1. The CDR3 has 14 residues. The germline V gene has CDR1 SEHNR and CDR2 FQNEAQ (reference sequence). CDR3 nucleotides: TGTGCCAGCAGCTCGACAGGGGGGAACACTGAAGCCTTCTTT. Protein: CASSSTGGNTEAFF.

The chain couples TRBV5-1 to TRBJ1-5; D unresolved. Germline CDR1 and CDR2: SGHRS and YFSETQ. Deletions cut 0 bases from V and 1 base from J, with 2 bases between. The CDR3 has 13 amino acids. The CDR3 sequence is CASSLESNQPQHF. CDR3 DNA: TGCGCCAGCAGCTTGGAGAGCAATCAGCCCCAGCATTTT.

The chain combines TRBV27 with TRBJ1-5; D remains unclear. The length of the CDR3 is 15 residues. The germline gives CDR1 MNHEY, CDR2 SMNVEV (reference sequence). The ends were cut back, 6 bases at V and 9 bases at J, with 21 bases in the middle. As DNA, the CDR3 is TGTGCCAGCAGCCGATATGTGAAGAGTGCGGGGCCCCAGCATTTT. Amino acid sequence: CASSRYVKSAGPQHF.

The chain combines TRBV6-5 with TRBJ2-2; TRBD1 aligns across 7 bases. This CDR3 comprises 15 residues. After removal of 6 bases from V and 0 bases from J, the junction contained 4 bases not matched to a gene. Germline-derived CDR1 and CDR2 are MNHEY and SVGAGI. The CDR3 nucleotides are TGTGCCAGCAGACCCGGGACAGCGAACACCGGGGAGCTGTTTTTT. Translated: CASRPGTANTGELFF.